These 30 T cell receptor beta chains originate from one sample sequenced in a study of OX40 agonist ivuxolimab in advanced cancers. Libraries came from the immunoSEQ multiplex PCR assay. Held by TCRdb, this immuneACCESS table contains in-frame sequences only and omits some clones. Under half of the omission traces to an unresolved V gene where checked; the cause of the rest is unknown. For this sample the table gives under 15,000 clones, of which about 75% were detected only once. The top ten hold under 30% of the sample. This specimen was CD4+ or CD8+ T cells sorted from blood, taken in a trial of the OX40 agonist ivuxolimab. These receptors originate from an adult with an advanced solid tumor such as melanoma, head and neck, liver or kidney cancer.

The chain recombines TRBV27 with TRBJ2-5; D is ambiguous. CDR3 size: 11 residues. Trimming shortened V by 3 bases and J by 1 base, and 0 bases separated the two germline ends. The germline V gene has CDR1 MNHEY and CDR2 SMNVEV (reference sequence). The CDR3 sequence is CASSFQETQYF. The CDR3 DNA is TGTGCCAGCAGTTTCCAAGAGACCCAGTACTTC.

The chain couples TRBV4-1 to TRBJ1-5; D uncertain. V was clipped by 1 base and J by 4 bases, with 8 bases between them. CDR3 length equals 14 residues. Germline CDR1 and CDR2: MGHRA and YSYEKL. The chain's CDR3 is CASSQVSGNQPQHF. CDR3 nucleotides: TGCGCCAGCAGCCAAGTGAGCGGGAATCAGCCCCAGCATTTT.

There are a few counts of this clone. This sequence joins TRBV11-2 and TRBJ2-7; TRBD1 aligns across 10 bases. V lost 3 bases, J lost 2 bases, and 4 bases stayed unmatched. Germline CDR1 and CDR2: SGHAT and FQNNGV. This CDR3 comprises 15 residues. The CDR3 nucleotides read TGTGCCAGCAGCTTCCGGGACAGGGGCGCCTACGAGCAGTACTTC. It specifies CASSFRDRGAYEQYF.

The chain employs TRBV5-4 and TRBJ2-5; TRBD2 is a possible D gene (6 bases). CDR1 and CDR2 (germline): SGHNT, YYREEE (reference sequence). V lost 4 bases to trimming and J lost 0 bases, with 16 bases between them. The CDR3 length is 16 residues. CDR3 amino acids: CASSPRAGADQETQYF. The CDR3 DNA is TGTGCCAGCAGCCCCAGAGCGGGCGCGGACCAAGAGACCCAGTACTTC.

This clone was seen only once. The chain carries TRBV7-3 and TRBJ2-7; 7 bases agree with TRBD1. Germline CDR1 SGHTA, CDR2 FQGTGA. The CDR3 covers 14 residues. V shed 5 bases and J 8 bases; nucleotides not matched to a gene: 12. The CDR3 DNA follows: TGTGCCAGCAGCATTCGGGACAGAACTCGCAAGCAGTACTTC. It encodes CASSIRDRTRKQYF.

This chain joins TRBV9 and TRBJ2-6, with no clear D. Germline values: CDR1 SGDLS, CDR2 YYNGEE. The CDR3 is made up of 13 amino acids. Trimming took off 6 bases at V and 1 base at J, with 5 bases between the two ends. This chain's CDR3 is CASTQSGANVLTF. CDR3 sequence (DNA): TGTGCCAGCACCCAGTCTGGGGCCAACGTCCTGACTTTC.

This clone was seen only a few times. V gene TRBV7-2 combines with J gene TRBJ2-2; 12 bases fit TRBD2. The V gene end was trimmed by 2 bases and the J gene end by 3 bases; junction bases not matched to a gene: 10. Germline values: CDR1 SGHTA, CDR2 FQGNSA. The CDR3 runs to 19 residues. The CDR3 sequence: CASSLRLAGGTRHTGELFF. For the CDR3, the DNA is TGTGCCAGCAGCTTACGTCTAGCGGGAGGGACACGGCACACCGGGGAGCTGTTTTTT.

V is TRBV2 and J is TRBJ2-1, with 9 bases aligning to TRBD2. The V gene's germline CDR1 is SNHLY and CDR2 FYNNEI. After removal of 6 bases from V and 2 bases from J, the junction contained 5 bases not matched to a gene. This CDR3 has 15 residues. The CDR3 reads CASRLLAGTYNEQFF. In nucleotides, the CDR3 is TGTGCCAGCAGGTTACTAGCGGGCACCTACAATGAGCAGTTCTTC.

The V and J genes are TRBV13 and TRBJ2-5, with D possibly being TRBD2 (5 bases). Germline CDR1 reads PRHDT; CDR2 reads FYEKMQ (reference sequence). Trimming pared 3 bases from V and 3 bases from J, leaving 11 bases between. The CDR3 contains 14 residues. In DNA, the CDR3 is TGTGCCAGCAGCTTTGTGGGAGCCGAAGAGACCCAGTACTTC. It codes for CASSFVGAEETQYF.

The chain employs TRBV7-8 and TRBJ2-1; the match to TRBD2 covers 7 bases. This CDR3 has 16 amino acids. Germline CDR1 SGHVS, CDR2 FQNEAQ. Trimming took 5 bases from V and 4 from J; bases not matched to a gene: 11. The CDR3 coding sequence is TGTGCCAGCAGCGCCACCCTCGCGCGGGAGTACAATGAGCAGTTCTTC. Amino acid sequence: CASSATLAREYNEQFF.

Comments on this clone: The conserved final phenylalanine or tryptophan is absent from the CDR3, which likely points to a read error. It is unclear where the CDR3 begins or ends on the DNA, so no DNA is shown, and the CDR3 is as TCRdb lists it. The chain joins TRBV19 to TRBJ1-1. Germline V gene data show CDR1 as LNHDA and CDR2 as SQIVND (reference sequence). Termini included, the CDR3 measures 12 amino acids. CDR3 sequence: CASSARAPSSFL.

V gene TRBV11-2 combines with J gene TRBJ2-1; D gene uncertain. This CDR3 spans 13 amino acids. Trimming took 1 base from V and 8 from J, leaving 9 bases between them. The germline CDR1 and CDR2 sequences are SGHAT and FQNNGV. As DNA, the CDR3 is TGTGCCAGCAGCTTAGGGATAGCTTATGAGCAGTTCTTC. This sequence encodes CASSLGIAYEQFF.

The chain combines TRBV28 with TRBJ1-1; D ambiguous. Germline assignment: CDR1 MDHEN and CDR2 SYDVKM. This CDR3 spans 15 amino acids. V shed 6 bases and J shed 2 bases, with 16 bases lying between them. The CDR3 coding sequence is TGTGCCAGCAGCCACACCCATTTAGGAAACACTGAAGCTTTCTTT. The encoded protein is CASSHTHLGNTEAFF.

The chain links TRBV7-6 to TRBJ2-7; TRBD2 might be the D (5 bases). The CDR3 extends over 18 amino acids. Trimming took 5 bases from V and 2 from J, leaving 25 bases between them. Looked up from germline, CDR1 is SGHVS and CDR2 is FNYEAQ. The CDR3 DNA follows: TGTGCCAGCAGCCCCCCCCCTCGGGCCGACTATCTCCCCTACGAGCAGTACTTC. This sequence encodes CASSPPPRADYLPYEQYF.

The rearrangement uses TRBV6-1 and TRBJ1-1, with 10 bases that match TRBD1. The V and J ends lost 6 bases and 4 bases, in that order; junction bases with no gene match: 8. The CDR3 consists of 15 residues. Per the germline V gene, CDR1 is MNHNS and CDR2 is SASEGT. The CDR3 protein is CASSTPRTGGTEAFF. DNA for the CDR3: TGTGCCAGCAGCACCCCCCGGACAGGGGGCACTGAAGCTTTCTTT.

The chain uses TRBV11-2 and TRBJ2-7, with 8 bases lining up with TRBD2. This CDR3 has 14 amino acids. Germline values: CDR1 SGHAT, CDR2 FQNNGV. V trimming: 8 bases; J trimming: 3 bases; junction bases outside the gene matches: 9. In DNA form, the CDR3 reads TGTGCCAGCCGGGAGGGCGGGGAATACTACGAGCAGTACTTC. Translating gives CASREGGEYYEQYF.

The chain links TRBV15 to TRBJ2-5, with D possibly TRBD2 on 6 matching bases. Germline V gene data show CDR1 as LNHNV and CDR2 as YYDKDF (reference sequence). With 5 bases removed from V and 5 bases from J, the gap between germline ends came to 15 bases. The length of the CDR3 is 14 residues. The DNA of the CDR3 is TGTGCCACCAGCCGCGGGGTGTTGGTCGAGACCCAGTACTTC. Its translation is CATSRGVLVETQYF.

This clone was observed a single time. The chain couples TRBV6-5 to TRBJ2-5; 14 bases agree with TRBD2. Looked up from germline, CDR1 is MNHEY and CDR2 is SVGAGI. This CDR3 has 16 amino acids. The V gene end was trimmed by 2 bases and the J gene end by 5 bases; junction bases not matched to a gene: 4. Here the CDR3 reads CASSYPGLAGEETQYF. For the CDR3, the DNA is TGTGCCAGCAGTTACCCGGGACTAGCGGGAGAGGAGACCCAGTACTTC.

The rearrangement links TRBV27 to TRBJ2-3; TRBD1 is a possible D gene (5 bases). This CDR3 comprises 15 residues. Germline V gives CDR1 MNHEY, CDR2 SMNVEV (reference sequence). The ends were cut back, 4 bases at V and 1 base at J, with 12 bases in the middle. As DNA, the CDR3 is TGTGCCAGCAGTTACCCGACAGCCGGCACAGATACGCAGTATTTT. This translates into CASSYPTAGTDTQYF.

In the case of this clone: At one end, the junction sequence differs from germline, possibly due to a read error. In DNA, the CDR3 is TGTGCCAGCAGCTCCCAGTTGACAGGCGGGAACACCGGGGAGCCGTTTTTT. Protein sequence: CASSSQLTGGNTGEPFF. The rearrangement joins TRBV7-8 to TRBJ2-2; D possibly matches TRBD1 or TRBD2 (6 bases each). Looked up from germline, CDR1 is SGHVS and CDR2 is FQNEAQ. The CDR3 spans 17 residues.

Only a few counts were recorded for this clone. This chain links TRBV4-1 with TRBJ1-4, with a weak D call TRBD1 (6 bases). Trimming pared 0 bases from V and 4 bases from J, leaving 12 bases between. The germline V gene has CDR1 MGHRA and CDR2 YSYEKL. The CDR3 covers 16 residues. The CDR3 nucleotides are TGCGCCAGCAGCCAAGATCCTGGACAGTTTAATGAAAAACTGTTTTTT. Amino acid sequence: CASSQDPGQFNEKLFF.

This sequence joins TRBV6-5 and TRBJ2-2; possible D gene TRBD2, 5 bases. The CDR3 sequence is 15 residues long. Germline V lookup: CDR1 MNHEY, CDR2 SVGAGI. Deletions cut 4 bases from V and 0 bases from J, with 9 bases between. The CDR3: CASSSILANTGELFF. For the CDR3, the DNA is TGTGCCAGCAGTTCCATACTAGCGAACACCGGGGAGCTGTTTTTT.

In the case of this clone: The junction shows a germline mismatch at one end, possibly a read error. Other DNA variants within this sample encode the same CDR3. The CDR3 protein is CASSLGQGYQPQHF. The CDR3 DNA is TGTGCTAGCAGTTTGGGTCAAGGGTATCAGCCCCAGCATTTT. This sequence joins TRBV6-1 and TRBJ1-5; D is ambiguous. This CDR3 has 14 amino acids. Germline CDR1 reads MNHNS; CDR2 reads SASEGT.

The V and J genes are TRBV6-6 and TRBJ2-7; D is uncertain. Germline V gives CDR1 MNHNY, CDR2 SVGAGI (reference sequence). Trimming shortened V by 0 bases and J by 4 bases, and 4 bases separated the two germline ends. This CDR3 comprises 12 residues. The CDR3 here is CASSYSQYEQYF. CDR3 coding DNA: TGTGCCAGCAGTTACTCGCAGTACGAGCAGTACTTC.

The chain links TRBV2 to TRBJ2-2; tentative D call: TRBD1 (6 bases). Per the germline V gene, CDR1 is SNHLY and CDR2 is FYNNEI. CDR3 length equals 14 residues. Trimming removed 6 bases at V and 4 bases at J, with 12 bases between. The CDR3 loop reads CASREQGITGELFF. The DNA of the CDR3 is TGTGCCAGCAGGGAACAGGGTATCACCGGGGAGCTGTTTTTT.

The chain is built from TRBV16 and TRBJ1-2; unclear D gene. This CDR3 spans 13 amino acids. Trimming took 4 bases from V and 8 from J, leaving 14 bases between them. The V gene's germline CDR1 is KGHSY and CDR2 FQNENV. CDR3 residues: CASSLRQAYGYTF. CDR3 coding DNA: TGTGCCAGCAGCCTCCGCCAGGCCTACGGCTACACCTTC.

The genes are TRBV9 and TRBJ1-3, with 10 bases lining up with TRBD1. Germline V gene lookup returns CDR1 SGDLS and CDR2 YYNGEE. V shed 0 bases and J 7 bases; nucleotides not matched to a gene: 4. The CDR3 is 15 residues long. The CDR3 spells CASSVGGTGVNTIYF. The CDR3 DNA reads TGTGCCAGCAGCGTAGGAGGGACAGGGGTTAACACCATATATTTT.

This CDR3 is CASSYSRATEAFF. CDR3 DNA: TGTGCCAGCAGTTACTCGAGAGCCACTGAAGCTTTCTTT. V and J are TRBV6-5 and TRBJ1-1; D not resolved. From germline, CDR1 is MNHEY and CDR2 SVGAGI. This CDR3 is built from 13 residues. Trimming left V 0 bases short and J 4 bases short, with 6 bases between.

CDR3 residues: CASSYRGLRVSPNEQFF. The CDR3 DNA reads as TGTGCCAGCAGTTACCGCGGGCTTCGGGTTTCTCCCAATGAGCAGTTCTTC. The V call is TRBV27, the J call TRBJ2-1; a weak D match, TRBD2 (5 bases). Germline assignment: CDR1 MNHEY and CDR2 SMNVEV (reference sequence). V lost 4 bases and J lost 6, with 22 bases in between. The length of the CDR3 is 17 residues.

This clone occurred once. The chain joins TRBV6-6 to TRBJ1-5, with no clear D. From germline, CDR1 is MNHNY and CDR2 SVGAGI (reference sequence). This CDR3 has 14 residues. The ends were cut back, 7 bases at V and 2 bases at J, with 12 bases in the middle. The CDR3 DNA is TGTGCCAGCATTAATGGGTTGGGCAATCAGCCCCAGCATTTT. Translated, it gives CASINGLGNQPQHF.